This T cell receptor beta chain originates from a study of sequential checkpoint blockade in melanoma. On the study more broadly: First-line arms were nivolumab then ipilimumab, or the reverse, randomized 1:1. Both treatment sequences were followed by maintenance nivolumab.

Profiled with immunoSEQ multiplex PCR; TCRdb holds only in-frame clones, not every one. The sample carries some 18,000 clones, 80% recorded once. Specified treatment: randomized to nivolumab then ipilimumab (arm A) or the reverse (arm B). No patient had prior DNA-damaging chemotherapy. PBMC sorting kept live CD3+CD8+ cells without CD19 or CD56. Sequencing used CD8+ T cells sorted from blood (inferred from file names), obtained from a patient given nivolumab and ipilimumab in sequence. The clonotype originates from a human donor with melanoma.

CDR3 sequence: CASSYSAGGRVYGYTF. Here the CDR3 DNA reads TGTGCCAGCAGTTACTCCGCGGGGGGCCGTGTCTATGGCTACACCTTC. V is TRBV6-6 and J is TRBJ1-2; maybe TRBD1 (6 bases). V lost 0 bases to trimming and J lost 4 bases, with 15 bases between them. Germline lookup yields CDR1 MNHNY and CDR2 SVGAGI (reference sequence). There are 16 residues in the CDR3.